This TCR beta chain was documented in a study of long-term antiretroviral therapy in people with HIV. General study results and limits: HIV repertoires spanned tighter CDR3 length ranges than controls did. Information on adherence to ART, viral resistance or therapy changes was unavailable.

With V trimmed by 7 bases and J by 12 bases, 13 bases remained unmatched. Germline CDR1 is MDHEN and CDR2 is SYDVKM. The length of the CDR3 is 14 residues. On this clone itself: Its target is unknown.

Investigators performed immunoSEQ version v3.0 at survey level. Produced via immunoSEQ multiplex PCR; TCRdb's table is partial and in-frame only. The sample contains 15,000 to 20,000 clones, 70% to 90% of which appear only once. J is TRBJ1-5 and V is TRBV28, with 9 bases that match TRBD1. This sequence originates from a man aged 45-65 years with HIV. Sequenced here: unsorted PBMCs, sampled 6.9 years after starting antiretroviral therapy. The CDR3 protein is CASTPPPGTGSQHF. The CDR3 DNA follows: TGTGCCAGCACCCCCCCTCCCGGGACAGGGAGCCAGCATTTT.